This TCR beta chain is drawn from a study of regulatory T cells in long-lasting Graves disease. Germline lookup yields CDR1 LNHDA and CDR2 SQIVND (reference sequence). This CDR3 region has 14 residues. Trimming cost V 4 bases and J 3 bases, with 13 bases left between them. According to the study, TCR beta libraries were built with iRepertoire HTBI primers and CDR3-region Arm-PCR. TCRdb reprocessed the multiplex PCR reads via MiXCR and lists one record per CDR3 protein. Counted here are over 350,000 distinct CDR3 sequences, around 21% occurring once; the ten biggest clones make up less than 25%. The time point: persistent/refractory GD, antithyroid drugs over 5 years with positive TRAb. The authors made the TCR library using RNA they extracted from PBMCs.

This chain uses TRBV19 with TRBJ2-7; D unclear. The origin of this receptor is a female donor with Graves disease. The starting material was peripheral blood mononuclear cells (PBMCs), obtained when the disease was refractory, from a patient treated with antithyroid drugs. The CDR3 reads CASSRSAENYEQYF. As DNA, the CDR3 is TGTGCCAGTAGTAGGTCGGCGGAGAACTACGAGCAGTACTTC.